This T cell receptor beta chain was observed in a study of T-cell reconstitution after alpha-beta-depleted transplantation in children. General study findings and limits: Surviving recipient T cells and thymic progenitors produced the high day-60 TCRbeta diversity seen in some patients.

In its sample, this clonotype was seen many times. The antigen is undetermined. This sample's TCRbeta library carried unique molecular identifier barcodes. TCRdb re-analysed the PCR reads in MiXCR, keeping a single row per CDR3 protein. The profile shows hundreds of thousands of distinct CDR3 sequences, roughly 7.7% of them singletons. Trimming removed 2 bases from V and 6 bases from J, with 10 bases in between. CDR3 size: 14 residues. Here the sequenced sample was PBMCs, mostly from graft donor cells, taken 180 days after TCRalphabeta/CD19-depleted stem cell transplant. The rearrangement joins TRBV12-3 or TRBV12-4 to TRBJ2-2; maybe TRBD2 (6 bases). The receptor comes from a male patient younger than 18 who had a stem cell transplant for acute lymphoblastic leukemia, so the T cells may come from the graft donor. The DNA for the CDR3 is TGTGCCAGCAGTTTAATCTCTAGCGCCGGGGAGCTGTTTTTT. Encoded protein: CASSLISSAGELFF.